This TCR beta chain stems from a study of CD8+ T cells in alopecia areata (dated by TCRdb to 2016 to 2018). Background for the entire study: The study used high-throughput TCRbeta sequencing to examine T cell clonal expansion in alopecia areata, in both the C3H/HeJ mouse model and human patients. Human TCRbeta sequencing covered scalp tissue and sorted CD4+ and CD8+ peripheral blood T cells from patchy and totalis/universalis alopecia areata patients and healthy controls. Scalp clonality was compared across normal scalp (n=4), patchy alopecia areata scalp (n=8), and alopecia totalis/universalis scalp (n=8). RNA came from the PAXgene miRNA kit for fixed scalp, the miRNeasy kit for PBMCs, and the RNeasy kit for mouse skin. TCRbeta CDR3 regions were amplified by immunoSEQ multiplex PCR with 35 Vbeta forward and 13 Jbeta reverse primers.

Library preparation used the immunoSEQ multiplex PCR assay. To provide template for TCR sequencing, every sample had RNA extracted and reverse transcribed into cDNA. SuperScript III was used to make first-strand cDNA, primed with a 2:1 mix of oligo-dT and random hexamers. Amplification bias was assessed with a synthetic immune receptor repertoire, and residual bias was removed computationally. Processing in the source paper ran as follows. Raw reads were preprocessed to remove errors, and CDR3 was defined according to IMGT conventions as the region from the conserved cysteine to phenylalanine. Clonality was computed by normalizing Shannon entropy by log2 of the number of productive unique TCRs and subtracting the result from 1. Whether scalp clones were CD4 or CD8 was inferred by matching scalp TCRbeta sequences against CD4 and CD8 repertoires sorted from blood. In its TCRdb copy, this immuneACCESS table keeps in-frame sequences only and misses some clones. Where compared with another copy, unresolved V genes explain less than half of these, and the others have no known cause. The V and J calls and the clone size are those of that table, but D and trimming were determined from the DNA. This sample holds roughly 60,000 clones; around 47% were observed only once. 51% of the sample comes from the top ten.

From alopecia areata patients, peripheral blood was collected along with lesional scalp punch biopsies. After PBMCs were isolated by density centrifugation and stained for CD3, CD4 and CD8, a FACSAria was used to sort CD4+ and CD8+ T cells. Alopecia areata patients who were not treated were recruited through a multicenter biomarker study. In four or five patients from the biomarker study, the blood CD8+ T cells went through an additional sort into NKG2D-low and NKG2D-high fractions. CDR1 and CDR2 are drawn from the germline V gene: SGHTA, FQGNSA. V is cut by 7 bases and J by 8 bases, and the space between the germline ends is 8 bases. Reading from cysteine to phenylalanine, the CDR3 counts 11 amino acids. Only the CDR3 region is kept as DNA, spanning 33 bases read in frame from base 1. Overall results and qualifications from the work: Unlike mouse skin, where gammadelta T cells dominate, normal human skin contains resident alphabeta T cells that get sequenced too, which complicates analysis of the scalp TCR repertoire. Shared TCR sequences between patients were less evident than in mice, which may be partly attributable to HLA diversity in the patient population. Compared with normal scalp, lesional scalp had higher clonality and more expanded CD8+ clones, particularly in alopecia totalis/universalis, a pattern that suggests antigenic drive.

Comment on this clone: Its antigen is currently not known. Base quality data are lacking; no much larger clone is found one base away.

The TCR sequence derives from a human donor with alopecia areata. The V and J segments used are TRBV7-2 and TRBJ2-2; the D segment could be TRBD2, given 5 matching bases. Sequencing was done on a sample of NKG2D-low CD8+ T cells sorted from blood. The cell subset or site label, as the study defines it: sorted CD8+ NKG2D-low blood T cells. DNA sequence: TGTGCCAGCACCCCGGGAGGGGAGCTGTTTTTT. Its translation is CASTPGGELFF.